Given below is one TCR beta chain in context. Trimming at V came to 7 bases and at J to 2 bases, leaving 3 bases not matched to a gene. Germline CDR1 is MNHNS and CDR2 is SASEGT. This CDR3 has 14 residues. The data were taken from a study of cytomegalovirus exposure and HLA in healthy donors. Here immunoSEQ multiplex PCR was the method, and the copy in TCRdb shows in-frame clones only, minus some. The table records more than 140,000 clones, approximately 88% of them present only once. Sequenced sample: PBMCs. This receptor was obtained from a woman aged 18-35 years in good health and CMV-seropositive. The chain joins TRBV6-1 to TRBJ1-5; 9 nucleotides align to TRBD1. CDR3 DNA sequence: TGTGCCAGCATTTGGGACAGGGGCAATCAGCCCCAGCATTTT. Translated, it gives CASIWDRGNQPQHF.